The 21 T cell receptor beta chains below were found in one sample sequenced in a study of CD8 T cells in Susac syndrome. RNA amounts of about 0.5 to 1 ug underwent reverse transcription with random hexamers. MiXCR, run by TCRdb on the immunoSEQ multiplex PCR reads, gives a single entry per CDR3 protein. The table lists 90,000 to 110,000 distinct CDR3 sequences, approximately 96% of them singletons. The sequenced sample consisted of CD4+ T cells from PBMCs. The receptors derive from a human donor in good health.

The chain combines TRBV2 with TRBJ1-6; D gene uncertain. The CDR3 is made up of 16 amino acids. Germline loops: CDR1 SNHLY, CDR2 FYNNEI. The V end was cut by 2 bases, the J end by 0 bases, with 8 bases between. CDR3 in amino acids: CASSERRSSYNSPLHF. The CDR3 DNA follows: TGTGCCAGCAGTGAAAGGCGGAGCTCCTATAATTCACCCCTCCACTTT.

The chain recombines TRBV3-1 with TRBJ2-6; possible D gene TRBD1, 6 bases. Per the germline V gene, CDR1 is LGHDT and CDR2 is YNNKEL (reference sequence). V shed 1 base and J shed 0 bases, with 19 bases lying between them. The CDR3 contains 20 residues. CDR3 in amino acids: CASSQALGRGRFSGANVLTF. The CDR3 DNA follows: TGTGCCAGCAGCCAAGCTCTCGGCAGGGGCAGGTTCTCTGGGGCCAACGTCCTGACTTTC.

This CDR3 is CASRYRTTGETQYF. CDR3 bases: TGTGCCAGCAGATACCGGACTACCGGGGAGACCCAGTACTTC. The chain uses TRBV7-3 and TRBJ2-5, with TRBD2 as a possible D gene (6 bases). Germline values: CDR1 SGHTA, CDR2 FQGTGA. V lost 6 bases to trimming and J lost 5 bases, with 16 bases between them. This CDR3 has 14 residues.

In its sample, this clonotype was seen once. The rearrangement joins TRBV20-1 to TRBJ2-3, with 10 bases aligning to TRBD1. J was trimmed by 4 bases and V by 0 bases; bases with no gene match: 13. CDR3 length: 18 amino acids. The germline CDR1 and CDR2 sequences are DFQATT and SNEGSKA (reference sequence). The CDR3 bases are TGCAGTGCTAGAGAAGGCACCCGCGGGACAGGGGTCCCAGATACGCAGTATTTT. Protein product: CSAREGTRGTGVPDTQYF.

The rearrangement joins TRBV6-2 or TRBV6-3 to TRBJ1-1; 9 nucleotides line up with TRBD1. This CDR3 has 15 amino acids. CDR1 and CDR2 (germline): MNHEY, SVGEGT. With 9 bases clipped from V and 1 base from J, the junction kept 9 bases outside the gene matches. CDR3 sequence: CASSRGGQGNTEAFF. The CDR3 DNA reads as TGTGCCAGTTCCCGTGGGGGACAGGGGAACACTGAAGCTTTCTTT.

The V and J genes are TRBV19 and TRBJ2-7, with 8 bases that match TRBD1. Germline trimming cut 6 bases from V and 0 bases from J; bases unmatched to any gene: 7. The CDR3 spans 15 residues. The germline V gene has CDR1 LNHDA and CDR2 SQIVND (reference sequence). The CDR3 DNA reads as TGTGCCAGTAGATCTTACAGGGGGACCTCCTACGAGCAGTACTTC. The encoded protein is CASRSYRGTSYEQYF.

The chain combines TRBV12-3 or TRBV12-4 with TRBJ2-1, with 7 bases lining up with TRBD2. The CDR3 runs to 15 residues. V shed 6 bases and J 1 base; nucleotides not matched to a gene: 6. CDR3 in DNA: TGTGCCAGCAGACTAGCGCAGACGTCCTACAATGAGCAGTTCTTC. As protein: CASRLAQTSYNEQFF.

The chain has TRBV29-1 and TRBJ2-3; either TRBD1 or TRBD2 may fit D (6 bases each). V dropped 1 base and J dropped 3 bases, with 11 bases sitting between them. Germline V gene data show CDR1 as SQVTM and CDR2 as ANQGSEA. The CDR3 length is 14 residues. The CDR3 sequence: CSVEAGAQTDTQYF. CDR3 DNA: TGCAGCGTTGAAGCGGGGGCGCAAACAGATACGCAGTATTTT.

The chain recombines TRBV3-1 with TRBJ1-5; 8 bases match TRBD1. CDR1 is LGHDT, CDR2 YNNKEL, per germline (reference sequence). Germline trimming cut 1 base from V and 4 bases from J; bases unmatched to any gene: 0. The length of the CDR3 is 14 residues. The CDR3 sequence: CASSQGTGNQPQHF. The CDR3 nucleotides read TGTGCCAGCAGCCAAGGGACAGGGAATCAGCCCCAGCATTTT.

V usage is TRBV29-1 and J usage is TRBJ1-2, with a tentative D call TRBD1 (5 bases). The length of the CDR3 is 14 residues. Trimming took 0 bases from V and 4 from J, leaving 12 bases between them. Germline CDR1 reads SQVTM; CDR2 reads ANQGSEA. The CDR3 sequence: CSVEDPRTPYGYTF. The CDR3 DNA reads TGCAGCGTTGAAGATCCCAGGACACCCTATGGCTACACCTTC.

The genes are TRBV7-9 and TRBJ2-3; D gene ambiguous. V was shortened by 3 bases and J by 5 bases, with 9 bases between the two germline ends. Germline lookup yields CDR1 SEHNR and CDR2 FQNEAQ (reference sequence). This CDR3 is 13 amino acids long. The CDR3 DNA is TGTGCCAGCAGCTTGGCCGCCGAAGATACGCAGTATTTT. Translation: CASSLAAEDTQYF.

This rearrangement joins TRBV11-3 to TRBJ1-1; 8 bases map to TRBD1. The V segment lost 0 bases and the J segment 7 bases; nucleotides outside the gene matches: 10. The CDR3 is 16 amino acids. Germline lookup yields CDR1 SGHNT and CDR2 YENEEA. CDR3 DNA: TGTGCCAGCAGCTTAGATCTCGGACAGGGTGATGTTGAAGCTTTCTTT. It is translated as CASSLDLGQGDVEAFF.

The rearrangement joins TRBV18 to TRBJ2-5; D remains unclear. The CDR3 is 17 amino acids. V gave up 2 bases and J gave up 2 bases, with 18 bases separating them. Per the germline V gene, CDR1 is KGHSH and CDR2 is LQKENI. CDR3 amino acids: CASSPTPRRKAQETQYF. For the CDR3, the DNA is TGTGCCAGCTCACCAACTCCCAGGCGGAAAGCTCAAGAGACCCAGTACTTC.

This clonotype has only one observation. This chain joins TRBV29-1 and TRBJ2-5; a weak D match, TRBD2 (5 bases). CDR1 is SQVTM, CDR2 ANQGSEA, per germline. The CDR3 spans 12 residues. The V end was cut by 5 bases, the J end by 5 bases, with 12 bases between. CDR3 sequence reads: CSVQNSGETQYF. The CDR3 DNA reads TGCAGCGTTCAGAACTCGGGGGAGACCCAGTACTTC. Drawing the rest from reference TRBV29-1 and TRBJ2-5, the complete variable domain is SAVISQKPSRDICQRGTSLTIQCQVDSQVTMMFWYRQQPGQSLTLIATANQGSEATYESGFVIDKFPISRPNLTFSTLTVSNMSPEDSSIYLCSVQNSGETQYFGPGTRLLVL.

V is TRBV12-3 or TRBV12-4 and J is TRBJ1-6; possibly TRBD1 for D (6 bases). V was trimmed by 6 bases and J by 7 bases, leaving 13 bases between them. The CDR3 has 14 residues. The CDR3 loop reads CASRTGFLNSPLHF. Written as DNA, the CDR3 is TGTGCCAGCAGAACAGGGTTCCTAAATTCACCCCTCCACTTT.

The chain recombines TRBV29-1 with TRBJ2-1, with D perhaps matching TRBD1 (5 bases). Germline lookup yields CDR1 SQVTM and CDR2 ANQGSEA. Trimming shortened V by 6 bases and J by 1 base, and 13 bases separated the two germline ends. This CDR3 is built from 14 residues. CDR3 residues: CSVKRGSSYNEQFF. Written as DNA, the CDR3 is TGCAGCGTAAAAAGGGGAAGTTCCTACAATGAGCAGTTCTTC.

The chain recombines TRBV6-6 with TRBJ2-7, with 7 bases fitting TRBD2. Trimming cost V 4 bases and J 0 bases; bases outside gene matches: 6. The CDR3 is 15 residues long. Looked up from germline, CDR1 is MNHNY and CDR2 is SVGAGI (reference sequence). CDR3 in DNA: TGTGCCAGCAGTTCCCGGGGGGTTAGCTCCTACGAGCAGTACTTC. Translated, it gives CASSSRGVSSYEQYF.

This chain connects TRBV3-1 to TRBJ1-4; 7 bases are shared with TRBD1. V shed 1 base, J shed 7 bases, and the junction held 12 bases outside the gene matches. Germline values: CDR1 LGHDT, CDR2 YNNKEL (reference sequence). CDR3 length: 17 residues. Here the CDR3 DNA reads TGTGCCAGCAGCCAAGTCGGAGACAGGGTCAAGGGTGAAAAACTGTTTTTT. Protein product: CASSQVGDRVKGEKLFF.

V gene TRBV9 combines with J gene TRBJ2-1; D may be TRBD1 (5 bases). Germline loops: CDR1 SGDLS, CDR2 YYNGEE. Trimming took 3 bases from V and 6 from J, leaving 19 bases between them. This CDR3 comprises 16 residues. CDR3 sequence (DNA): TGTGCCAGCAGCGAAACAGGCCAAACCATAAGCAATGAGCAGTTCTTC. Amino acid sequence: CASSETGQTISNEQFF.

This clonotype was observed a single time. The chain links TRBV6-1 to TRBJ2-5, with D hard to call. The length of the CDR3 is 16 residues. The germline V gene encodes CDR1 MNHNS and CDR2 SASEGT. Trimming took 2 bases from V and 5 from J, leaving 18 bases between them. Here the CDR3 reads CASSESVFGGGETQYF. CDR3 nucleotides: TGTGCCAGCAGTGAATCGGTTTTCGGCGGTGGGGAGACCCAGTACTTC.

The chain has TRBV5-1 and TRBJ2-5; 11 bases line up with TRBD2. J gave up 5 bases and V 6 bases, and 9 bases lay outside the gene matches. CDR1 is SGHRS, CDR2 YFSETQ, per germline. The CDR3 has 15 residues. The DNA for the CDR3 is TGCGCCAGCACTGGGACTAGCGGTTTTGGGGAGACCCAGTACTTC. Its protein product is CASTGTSGFGETQYF.